The clone carrying this T cell receptor (beta chain) was counted only a few times. CDR1 is MDHEN and CDR2 is SYDVKM in the germline V gene. Germline trimming cut 5 bases from V and 4 bases from J; bases unmatched to any gene: 10. The CDR3 loop spans 15 amino acids. The data belong to a study of blood T cell repertoires in COVID-19. Study-wide background: Acute-phase and convalescent COVID-19 samples originated in the United States, Italy and Spain.

Source study methods: Reference gene primers were amplified, and this amplification served to estimate nucleated cell counts. Data came from immunoSEQ multiplex PCR; TCRdb stores just in-frame clones and leaves some out. The V and J calls and clone size come from that table; D and trimming were worked out from the DNA. This sample has about 280,000 clones, with roughly 86% found just once. The sequenced sample consisted of peripheral blood. The TCR comes from a woman aged 25 to 45 who had recovered from COVID-19. The V call is TRBV28, the J call TRBJ1-2; 7 bases are shared with TRBD1. As DNA, the CDR3 is TGTGCCAGCAGTCGAACCCCGGGACAGATCTATGGCTACACCTTC. Protein: CASSRTPGQIYGYTF.